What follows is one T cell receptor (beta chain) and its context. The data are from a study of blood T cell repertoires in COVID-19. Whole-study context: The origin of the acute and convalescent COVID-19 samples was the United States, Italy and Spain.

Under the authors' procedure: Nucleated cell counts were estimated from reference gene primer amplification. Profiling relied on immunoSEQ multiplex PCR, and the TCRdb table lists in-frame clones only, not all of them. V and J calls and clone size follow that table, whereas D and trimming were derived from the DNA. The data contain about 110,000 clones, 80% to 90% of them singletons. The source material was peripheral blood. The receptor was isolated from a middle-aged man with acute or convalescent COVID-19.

DNA for the CDR3: TGTGCCAGCAGCTCGGGACAGGGTACGCGCTACACCTTC. Its protein product is CASSSGQGTRYTF. The rearrangement uses TRBV11-1 and TRBJ1-2; 9 bases align to TRBD1. J gave up 9 bases and V 4 bases, and 6 bases lay outside the gene matches. Germline V lookup: CDR1 SGHAT, CDR2 FQDESV (reference sequence). CDR3 size: 13 residues. Full variable domain (missing parts from reference TRBV11-1 and TRBJ1-2): EAEVAQSPRYKITEKSQAVAFWCDPISGHATLYWYRQILGQGPELLVQFQDESVVDDSQLPKDRFSAERLKGVDSTLKIQPAELGDSAMYLCASSSGQGTRYTFGSGTRLTVV.